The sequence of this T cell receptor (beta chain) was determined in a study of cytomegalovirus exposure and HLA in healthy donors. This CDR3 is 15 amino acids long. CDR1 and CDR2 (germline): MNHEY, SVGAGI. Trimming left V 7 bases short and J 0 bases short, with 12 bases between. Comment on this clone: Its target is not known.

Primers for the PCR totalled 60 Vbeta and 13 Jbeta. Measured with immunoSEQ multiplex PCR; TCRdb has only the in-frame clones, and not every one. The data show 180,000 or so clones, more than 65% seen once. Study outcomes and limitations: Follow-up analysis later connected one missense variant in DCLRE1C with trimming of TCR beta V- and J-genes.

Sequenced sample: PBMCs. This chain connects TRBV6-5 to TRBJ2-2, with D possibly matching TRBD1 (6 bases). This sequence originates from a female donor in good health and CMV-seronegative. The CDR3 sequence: CASTPGVSNTGELFF. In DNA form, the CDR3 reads TGTGCCAGCACCCCAGGGGTCTCGAACACCGGGGAGCTGTTTTTT.